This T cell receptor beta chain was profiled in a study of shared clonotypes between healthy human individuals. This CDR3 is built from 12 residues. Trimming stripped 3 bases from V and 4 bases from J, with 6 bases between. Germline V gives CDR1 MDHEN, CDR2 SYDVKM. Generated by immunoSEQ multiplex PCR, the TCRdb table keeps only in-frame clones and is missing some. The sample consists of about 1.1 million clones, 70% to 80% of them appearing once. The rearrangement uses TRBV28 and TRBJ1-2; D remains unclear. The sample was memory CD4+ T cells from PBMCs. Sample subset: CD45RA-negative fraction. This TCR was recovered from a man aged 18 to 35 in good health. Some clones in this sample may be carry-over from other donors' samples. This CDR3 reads CASSFGPYGYTF. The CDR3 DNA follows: TGTGCCAGCAGTTTTGGACCCTATGGCTACACCTTC.